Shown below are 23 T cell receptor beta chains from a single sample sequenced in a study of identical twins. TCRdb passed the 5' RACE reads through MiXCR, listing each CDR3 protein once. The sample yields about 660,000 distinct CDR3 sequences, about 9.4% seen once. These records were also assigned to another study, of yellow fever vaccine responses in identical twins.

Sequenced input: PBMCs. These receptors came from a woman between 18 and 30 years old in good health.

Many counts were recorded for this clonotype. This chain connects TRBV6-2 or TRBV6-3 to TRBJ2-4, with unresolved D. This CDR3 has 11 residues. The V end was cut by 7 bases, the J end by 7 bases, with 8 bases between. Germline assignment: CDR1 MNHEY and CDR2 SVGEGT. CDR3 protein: CASTARNIQYF. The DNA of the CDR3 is TGTGCCAGCACCGCAAGGAACATTCAGTACTTC.

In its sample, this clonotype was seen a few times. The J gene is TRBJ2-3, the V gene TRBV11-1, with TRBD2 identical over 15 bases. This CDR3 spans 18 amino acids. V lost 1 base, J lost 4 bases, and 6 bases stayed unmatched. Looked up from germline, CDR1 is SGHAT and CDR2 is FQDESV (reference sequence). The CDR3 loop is CASSLGSGTSGRSDTQYF. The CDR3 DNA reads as TGTGCCAGCAGCTTAGGGTCGGGGACTAGCGGGAGGTCAGATACGCAGTATTTT.

The CDR3 is CASRDSGGATQYF. Here the CDR3 DNA reads TGTGCCAGCAGGGATAGCGGGGGGGCAACCCAGTACTTC. V gene TRBV11-2 combines with J gene TRBJ2-5; 11 positions match TRBD2. This CDR3 has 13 residues. Germline values: CDR1 SGHAT, CDR2 FQNNGV. The V segment lost 6 bases and the J segment 8 bases; nucleotides outside the gene matches: 5. Looking up the rest from reference TRBV11-2 and TRBJ2-5 gives the full variable domain: EAGVAQSPRYKIIEKRQSVAFWCNPISGHATLYWYQQILGQGPKLLIQFQNNGVVDDSQLPKDRFSAERLKGVDSTLKIQPAKLEDSAVYLCASRDSGGATQYFGPGTRLLVL.

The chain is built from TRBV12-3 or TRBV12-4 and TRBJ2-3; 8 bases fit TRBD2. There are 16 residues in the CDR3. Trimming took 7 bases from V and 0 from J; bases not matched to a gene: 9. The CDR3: CASKRGSGTSTDTQYF. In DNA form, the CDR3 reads TGTGCCAGCAAAAGGGGTAGCGGGACTAGCACAGATACGCAGTATTTT.

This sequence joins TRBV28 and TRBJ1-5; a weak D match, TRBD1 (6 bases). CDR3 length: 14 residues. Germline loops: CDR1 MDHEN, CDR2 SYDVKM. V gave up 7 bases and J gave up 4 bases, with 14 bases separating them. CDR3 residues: CASTISRGNQPQHF. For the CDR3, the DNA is TGTGCCAGCACCATATCCAGGGGAAATCAGCCCCAGCATTTT.

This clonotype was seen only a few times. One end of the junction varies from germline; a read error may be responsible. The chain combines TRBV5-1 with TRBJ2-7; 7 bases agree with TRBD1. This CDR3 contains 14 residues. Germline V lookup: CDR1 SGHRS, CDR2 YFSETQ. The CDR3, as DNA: TGCGCCAGCAGCTCGGAACCCGGGACAGACAGGATGGACTTC. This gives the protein CASSSEPGTDRMDF.

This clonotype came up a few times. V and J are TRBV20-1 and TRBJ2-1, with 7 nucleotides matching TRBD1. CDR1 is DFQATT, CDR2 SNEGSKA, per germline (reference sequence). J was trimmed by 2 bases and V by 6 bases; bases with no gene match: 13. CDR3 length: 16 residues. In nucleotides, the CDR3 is TGCAGTGCAACAGACAGGGATGGCGGGCCCTACAATGAGCAGTTCTTC. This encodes CSATDRDGGPYNEQFF.

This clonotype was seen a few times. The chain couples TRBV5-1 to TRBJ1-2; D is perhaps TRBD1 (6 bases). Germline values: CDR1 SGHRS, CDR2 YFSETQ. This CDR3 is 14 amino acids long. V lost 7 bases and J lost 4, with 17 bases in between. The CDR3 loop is CASAPSGQPYGYTF. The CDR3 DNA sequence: TGCGCCAGCGCCCCCAGCGGACAGCCCTATGGCTACACCTTC.

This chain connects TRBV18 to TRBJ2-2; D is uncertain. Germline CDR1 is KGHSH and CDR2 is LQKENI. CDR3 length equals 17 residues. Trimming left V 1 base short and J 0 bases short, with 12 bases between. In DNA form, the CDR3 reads TGTGCCAGCTCACCACTTCCCATACCGGCGAACACCGGGGAGCTGTTTTTT. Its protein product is CASSPLPIPANTGELFF.

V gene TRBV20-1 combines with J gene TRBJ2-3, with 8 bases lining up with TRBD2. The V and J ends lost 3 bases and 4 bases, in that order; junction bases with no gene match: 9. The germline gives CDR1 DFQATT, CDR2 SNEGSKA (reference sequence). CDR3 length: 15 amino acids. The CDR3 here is CSARTQREFPDTQYF. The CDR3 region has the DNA TGCAGTGCTAGGACCCAGCGGGAGTTCCCAGATACGCAGTATTTT.

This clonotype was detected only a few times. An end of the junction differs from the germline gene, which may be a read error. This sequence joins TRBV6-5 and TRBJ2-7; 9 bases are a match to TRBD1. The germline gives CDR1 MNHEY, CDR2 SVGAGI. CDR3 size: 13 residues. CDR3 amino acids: CASSFPGTGIPSF. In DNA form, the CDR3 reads TGTGCCAGCAGTTTTCCCGGGACAGGGATCCCGTCCTTC.

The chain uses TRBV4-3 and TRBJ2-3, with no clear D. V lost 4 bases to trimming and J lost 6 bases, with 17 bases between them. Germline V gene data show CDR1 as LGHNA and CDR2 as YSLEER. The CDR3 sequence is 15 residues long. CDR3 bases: TGCGCCAGCAGCCGTAACACCCCCGGCTCGGATACGCAGTATTTT. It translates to CASSRNTPGSDTQYF.

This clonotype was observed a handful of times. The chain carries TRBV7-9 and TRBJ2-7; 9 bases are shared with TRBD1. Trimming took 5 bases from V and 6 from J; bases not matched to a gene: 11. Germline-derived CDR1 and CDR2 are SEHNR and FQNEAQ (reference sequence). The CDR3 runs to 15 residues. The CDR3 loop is CASSLRDREPLEQYF. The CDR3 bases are TGTGCCAGCAGCCTCCGGGACAGGGAACCTCTCGAGCAGTACTTC.

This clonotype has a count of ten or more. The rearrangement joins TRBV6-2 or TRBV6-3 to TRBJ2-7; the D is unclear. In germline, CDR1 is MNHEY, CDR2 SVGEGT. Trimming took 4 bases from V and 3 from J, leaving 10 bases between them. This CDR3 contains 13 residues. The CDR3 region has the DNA TGTGCCAGCAGTTCCTTGTGGGGCTACGAGCAGTACTTC. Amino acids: CASSSLWGYEQYF.

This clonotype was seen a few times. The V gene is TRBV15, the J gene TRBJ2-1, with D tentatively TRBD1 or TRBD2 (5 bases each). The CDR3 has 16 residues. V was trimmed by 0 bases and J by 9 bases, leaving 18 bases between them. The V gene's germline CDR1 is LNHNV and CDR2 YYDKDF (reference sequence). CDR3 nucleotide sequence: TGTGCCACCAGCAGAGATCGTGCAGTCGCAGGGACTGAGCAGTTCTTC. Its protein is CATSRDRAVAGTEQFF.

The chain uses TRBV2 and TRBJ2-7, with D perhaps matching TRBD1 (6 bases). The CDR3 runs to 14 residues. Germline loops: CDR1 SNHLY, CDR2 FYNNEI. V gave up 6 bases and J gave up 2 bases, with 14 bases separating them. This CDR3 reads CASRVQGQAYEQYF. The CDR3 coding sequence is TGTGCCAGCAGGGTACAGGGCCAGGCCTACGAGCAGTACTTC.

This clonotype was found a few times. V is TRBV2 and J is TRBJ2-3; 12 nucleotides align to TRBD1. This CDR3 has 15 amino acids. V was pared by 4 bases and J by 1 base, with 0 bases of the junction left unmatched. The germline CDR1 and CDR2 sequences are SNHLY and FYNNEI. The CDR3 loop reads CASSGDRGRTDTQYF. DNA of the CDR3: TGTGCCAGCAGTGGGGACAGGGGGCGCACAGATACGCAGTATTTT.

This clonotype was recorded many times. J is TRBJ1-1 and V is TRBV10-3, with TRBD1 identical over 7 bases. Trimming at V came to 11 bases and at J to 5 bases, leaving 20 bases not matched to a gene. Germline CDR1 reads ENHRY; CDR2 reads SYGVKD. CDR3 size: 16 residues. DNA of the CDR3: TGTGCCGCGAAAGGACAGGAAAGAACGGCTCGAACTGAAGCTTTCTTT. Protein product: CAAKGQERTARTEAFF.

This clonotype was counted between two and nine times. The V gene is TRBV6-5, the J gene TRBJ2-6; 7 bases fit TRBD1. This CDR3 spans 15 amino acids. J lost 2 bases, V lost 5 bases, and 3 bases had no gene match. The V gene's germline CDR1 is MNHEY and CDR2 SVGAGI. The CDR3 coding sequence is TGTGCCAGCAGTACTCAGGGGGCTGGGGCCAACGTCCTGACTTTC. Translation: CASSTQGAGANVLTF.

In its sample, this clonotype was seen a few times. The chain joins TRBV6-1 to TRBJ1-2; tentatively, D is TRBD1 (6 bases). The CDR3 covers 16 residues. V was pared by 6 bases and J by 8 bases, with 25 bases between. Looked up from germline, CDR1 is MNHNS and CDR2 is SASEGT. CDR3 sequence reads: CASSLGWGARGSGYTF. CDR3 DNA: TGTGCCAGCAGCCTAGGTTGGGGGGCGCGAGGTTCGGGCTACACCTTC.

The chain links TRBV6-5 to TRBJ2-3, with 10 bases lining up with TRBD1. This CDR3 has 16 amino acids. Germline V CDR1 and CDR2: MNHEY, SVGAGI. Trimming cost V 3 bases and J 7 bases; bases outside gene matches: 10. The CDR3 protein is CASSYFGTGVANTQYF. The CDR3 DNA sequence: TGTGCCAGCAGTTATTTTGGGACAGGGGTAGCAAATACGCAGTATTTT.

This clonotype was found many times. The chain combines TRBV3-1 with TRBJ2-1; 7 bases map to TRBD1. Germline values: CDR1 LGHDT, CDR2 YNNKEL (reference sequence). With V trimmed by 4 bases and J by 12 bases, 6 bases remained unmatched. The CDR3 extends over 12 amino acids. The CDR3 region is CASSPQGMMQFF. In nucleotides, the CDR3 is TGTGCCAGCAGCCCACAGGGGATGATGCAGTTCTTC.

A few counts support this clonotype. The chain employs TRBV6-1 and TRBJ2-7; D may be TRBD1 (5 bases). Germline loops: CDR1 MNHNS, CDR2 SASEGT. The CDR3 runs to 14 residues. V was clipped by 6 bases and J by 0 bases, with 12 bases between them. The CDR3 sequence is CASRLPTASYEQYF. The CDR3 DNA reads TGTGCCAGCAGACTCCCGACAGCCTCCTACGAGCAGTACTTC.